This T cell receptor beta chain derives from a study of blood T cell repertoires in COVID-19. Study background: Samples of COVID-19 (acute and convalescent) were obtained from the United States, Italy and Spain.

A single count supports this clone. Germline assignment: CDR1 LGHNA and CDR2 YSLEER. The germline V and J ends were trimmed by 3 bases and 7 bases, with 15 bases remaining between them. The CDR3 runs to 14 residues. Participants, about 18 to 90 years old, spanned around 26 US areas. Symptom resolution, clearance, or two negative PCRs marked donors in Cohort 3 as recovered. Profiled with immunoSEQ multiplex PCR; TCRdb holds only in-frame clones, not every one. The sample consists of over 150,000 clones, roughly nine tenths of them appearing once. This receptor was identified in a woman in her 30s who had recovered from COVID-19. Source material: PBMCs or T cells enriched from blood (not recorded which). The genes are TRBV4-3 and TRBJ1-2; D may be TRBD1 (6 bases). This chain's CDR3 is CASSQNRVEGGYTF. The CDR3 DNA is TGCGCCAGCAGCCAGAACAGGGTAGAGGGTGGCTACACCTTC.